Listed here are 25 T cell receptor beta chains from one sample, sequenced in a study of immune heterogeneity within non-small cell lung tumors. CDR3 of TCR beta was amplified by multiplex PCR that used 32 V and 13 J primers. One entry per CDR3 protein results from TCRdb running MiXCR on the multiplex PCR reads. The sample lists over 2,000 distinct CDR3 sequences; roughly 24% were seen once. Bulk tumor genomic DNA was the template, and each sample received about 590 ng. During surgery, each primary tumor gave multiple biopsies spaced as far apart as possible. It was patients with untreated, newly diagnosed non-small cell lung cancer who underwent curative surgery. The sequenced sample was lung tumor tissue. The origin of the receptors is a man in his sixties with non-small cell lung cancer.

This clonotype is judged medium-sized. The rearrangement links TRBV20-1 to TRBJ1-2; a weak D match, TRBD1 (5 bases). This CDR3 has 13 residues. The V gene lost 4 bases and the J gene lost 8 bases, with 17 bases spanning the gap. Germline lookup yields CDR1 DFQATT and CDR2 SNEGSKA (reference sequence). For the CDR3, the DNA is TGCAGTGCTAAGGGCAGGGCATCGGGCGGCTACACCTTC. Its translation: CSAKGRASGGYTF.

Comment on this clonotype: Being one base from a much bigger clone, this may be a read error. CDR3 region: CASSYAGTGHYEQYF. CDR3 DNA sequence: TGTGCCAGCAGTTACGCCGGGACAGGGCACTACGAGCAGTACTTC. The rearrangement uses TRBV6-5 and TRBJ2-7, with 9 bases identical to TRBD1. The length of the CDR3 is 15 residues. Unmatched junction bases numbered 5, after V lost 2 bases and J lost 3 bases. Germline V lookup: CDR1 MNHEY, CDR2 SVGAGI.

Regarding this clonotype: This may be a read error, as it is one base from a much larger clone. This chain connects TRBV20-1 to TRBJ1-1; D unclear. CDR1 and CDR2 (germline): DFQATT, SNEGSKA (reference sequence). The CDR3 runs 15 residues. Trimming stripped 2 bases from V and 3 bases from J, with 16 bases between. CDR3 DNA sequence: TGCAGTGCTAGATCTAATTATTGTACAGACACTGAAGCTTTCTTT. Encoded protein: CSARSNYCTDTEAFF.

This clonotype qualifies as medium-sized. V and J are TRBV6-1 and TRBJ2-7, with 12 bases fitting TRBD2. The CDR3 runs 16 residues. Trimming removed 6 bases from V and 5 bases from J; junction bases left unmatched: 11. The germline gives CDR1 MNHNS, CDR2 SASEGT. The DNA for the CDR3 is TGTGCCAGCAGAAGACTAGCGGGAGAGCCAAGCCACGAGCAGTACTTC. Translated: CASRRLAGEPSHEQYF.

The rearrangement uses TRBV5-4 and TRBJ2-5; tentatively, D is TRBD2 (6 bases). This CDR3 has 14 residues. V was cut by 0 bases and J by 2 bases, with 8 bases left in between. CDR1 is SGHNT, CDR2 YYREEE, per germline (reference sequence). The CDR3 protein is CASSLGGLQETQYF. The DNA of the CDR3 is TGTGCCAGCAGCTTGGGGGGACTTCAAGAGACCCAGTACTTC.

This clonotype turned up a few times. This sequence joins TRBV6-2 or TRBV6-3 and TRBJ1-1; D is unresolved. V lost 1 base and J 1 base, leaving 4 bases between the germline ends. This CDR3 is built from 13 residues. CDR1 is MNHEY and CDR2 is SVGEGT in the germline V gene. CDR3 protein: CASSYYKNTEAFF. The CDR3, as DNA: TGTGCCAGCAGTTACTACAAGAACACTGAAGCTTTCTTT.

This clonotype ranks as medium-sized. Compared with germline, one end of the junction differs, possibly owing to a read error. The chain joins TRBV30 to TRBJ2-7, with 7 nucleotides matching TRBD1. Germline CDR1 and CDR2: GTSNPN and SVGIG (reference sequence). CDR3 length: 12 residues. CDR3 residues: CAWSDTSGTVDF. The CDR3 DNA reads TGTGCCTGGAGTGACACCTCCGGGACAGTTGACTTC.

Within the sample, this clonotype is medium-sized. The chain couples TRBV28 to TRBJ2-7; D tentatively fits TRBD1 or TRBD2 (5 bases each). CDR3 size: 15 residues. With 4 bases removed from V and 4 bases from J, the gap between germline ends came to 17 bases. Per germline, CDR1 MDHEN and CDR2 SYDVKM. CDR3 loop: CASSSPRGRTYEQYF. The CDR3, as DNA: TGTGCCAGCAGTTCCCCCCGGGGACGAACTTACGAGCAGTACTTC. Supplemented by reference TRBV28 and TRBJ2-7, the full variable domain reads DVKVTQSSRYLVKRTGEKVFLECVQDMDHENMFWYRQDPGLGLRLIYFSYDVKMKEKGDIPEGYSVSREKKERFSLILESASTNQTSMYLCASSSPRGRTYEQYFGPGTRLTVT.

This clonotype is judged medium-sized. This sequence joins TRBV12-3 or TRBV12-4 and TRBJ1-6; D is uncertain. V was clipped by 3 bases and J by 5 bases, with 5 bases between them. The CDR3 runs to 13 residues. In nucleotides, the CDR3 is TGTGCCAGCAGTTTCCGGGATAATTCACCCCTCCACTTT. It specifies CASSFRDNSPLHF.

This clonotype occurred once. The V gene is TRBV6-2 or TRBV6-3, the J gene TRBJ2-7; D may be TRBD1 or TRBD2 (5 bases each). V shed 6 bases and J shed 4 bases, with 16 bases lying between them. CDR3 size: 14 residues. From germline, CDR1 is MNHEY and CDR2 SVGEGT. This CDR3 reads CASRPGTGNYEQYF. For the CDR3, the DNA is TGTGCCAGCAGACCTGGGACCGGGAATTACGAGCAGTACTTC.

Judged by abundance, this clonotype is medium-sized. This sequence joins TRBV28 and TRBJ2-6; weak D call: TRBD1 (7 bases). Deletions cut 10 bases from V and 0 bases from J, with 16 bases between. Germline CDR1 and CDR2: MDHEN and SYDVKM. This CDR3 comprises 16 residues. The CDR3 spells CATRGDTSSGANVLTF. CDR3 bases: TGTGCCACCAGGGGGGACACCAGCTCTGGGGCCAACGTCCTGACTTTC.

This clonotype is medium-sized. One junction end does not reproduce the germline sequence, and a read error may be involved. This chain connects TRBV6-1 to TRBJ1-6; D is undetermined. Per germline, CDR1 MNHNS and CDR2 SASEGT. There are 13 residues in the CDR3. The CDR3 loop reads CASTERNNSPLHF. CDR3 nucleotides: TGTGCCAGCACTGAACGGAATAATTCACCCCTCCACTTT.

A note on this clonotype: At one end, the junction sequence differs from germline, possibly due to a read error. The chain combines TRBV7-2 with TRBJ2-5, with 9 positions matching TRBD1. Germline assignment: CDR1 SGHTA and CDR2 FQGNSA. The CDR3 runs to 14 residues. The CDR3 DNA sequence: TGTGCCAGCAGCCTATGGACAGGGGCAGAGACTCAGTACTTC. Translation gives CASSLWTGAETQYF. The entire variable domain, with the rest obtained from reference TRBV7-2 and TRBJ2-5, is as follows: GAGVSQSPSNKVTEKGKDVELRCDPISGHTALYWYRQSLGQGLEFLIYFQGNSAPDKSGLPSDRFSAERTGGSVSTLTIQRTQQEDSAVYLCASSLWTGAETQYFGPGTRLLVL.

V usage is TRBV4-2 and J usage is TRBJ2-1, with 11 bases fitting TRBD2. The germline CDR1 and CDR2 sequences are LGHNA and YNFKEQ. V lost 3 bases to trimming and J lost 4 bases; unmatched junction nucleotides: 8. The CDR3 covers 17 residues. This CDR3 reads CASSQITSGSQYNEQFF. The CDR3 DNA reads as TGTGCCAGCAGCCAGATCACTAGCGGGAGTCAATACAATGAGCAGTTCTTC.

In its sample, this clonotype is medium-sized. This sequence joins TRBV28 and TRBJ1-6; 7 nucleotides align to TRBD1. Germline CDR1 and CDR2: MDHEN and SYDVKM. This CDR3 is 14 amino acids long. Trimming at V came to 5 bases and at J to 5 bases, leaving 3 bases not matched to a gene. The CDR3 DNA reads as TGTGCCAGCAGTCGGACAGGCGATAATTCACCCCTCCACTTT. This sequence encodes CASSRTGDNSPLHF. The whole variable domain, filled in from reference TRBV28 and TRBJ1-6, reads DVKVTQSSRYLVKRTGEKVFLECVQDMDHENMFWYRQDPGLGLRLIYFSYDVKMKEKGDIPEGYSVSREKKERFSLILESASTNQTSMYLCASSRTGDNSPLHFGNGTRLTVT.

This clonotype was counted between two and nine times. One base away lies a much larger clone, so this may be a sequencing read error. The rearrangement uses TRBV28 and TRBJ1-5; 12 bases align to TRBD1. Germline V gene data show CDR1 as MDHEN and CDR2 as SYDVKM. The CDR3 sequence is 17 residues long. The CDR3 DNA is TGTGCCAGCACAACCCGGGACAGGGGGCCAAGCAATCATCCCCAGCATTTT. The encoded protein is CASTTRDRGPSNHPQHF.

CDR3 residues: CASSRVLGETQYF. CDR3 bases: TGTGCCAGCAGTCGAGTGCTGGGGGAGACCCAGTACTTC. The chain links TRBV7-3 to TRBJ2-5, with no clear D. The V end lost 6 bases, the J end lost 5 bases, and 13 bases lay between the germline ends. The CDR3 loop spans 13 amino acids. Germline V lookup: CDR1 SGHTA, CDR2 FQGTGA.

The rearrangement joins TRBV3-1 to TRBJ2-1; the match to TRBD2 covers 9 bases. Germline CDR1 reads LGHDT; CDR2 reads YNNKEL (reference sequence). Trimming at V came to 5 bases and at J to 3 bases, leaving 8 bases not matched to a gene. The CDR3 spans 16 residues. CDR3 bases: TGTGCCAGCAGCAGAAATAGCGGGAGAGGCTACAATGAGCAGTTCTTC. Encoded protein: CASSRNSGRGYNEQFF.

This chain uses TRBV13 with TRBJ2-3; 10 positions agree with TRBD2. The CDR3 contains 16 residues. CDR1 is PRHDT, CDR2 FYEKMQ, per germline (reference sequence). V gave up 4 bases and J gave up 4 bases; unmatched junction bases: 8. CDR3 sequence: CASSSESGRAPDTQYF. As DNA, the CDR3 is TGTGCCAGCAGCTCCGAAAGCGGGAGGGCCCCAGATACGCAGTATTTT.

As regards this clonotype: This may arise from a read error, as a much more abundant clone is one base away. V and J are TRBV27 and TRBJ2-4; D may be TRBD1 or TRBD2 (5 bases each). The V gene's germline CDR1 is MNHEY and CDR2 SMNVEV (reference sequence). V lost 1 base, J lost 9 bases, and 16 bases lay in between. The CDR3 consists of 15 residues. The DNA of the CDR3 is TGTGCCAGCAGTTTATGGGGACCCGAAACTGGCATTCAGTACTTC. Translation: CASSLWGPETGIQYF.

To note about this clonotype: A single base separates this from a much larger clone, so it may be a read error. The chain links TRBV6-2 or TRBV6-3 to TRBJ1-2; the D is unclear. V was cut by 6 bases and J by 3 bases, with 14 bases left in between. The CDR3 has 14 residues. The V gene's germline CDR1 is MNHEY and CDR2 SVGEGT. Written as DNA, the CDR3 is TGTGCCAGCAGCCAATACGGGCCCCACTATGGCTACACCTTC. Translating gives CASSQYGPHYGYTF.

This clonotype has a single count. Given a much more abundant clone one base away, this may be a read error. The rearrangement links TRBV30 to TRBJ2-6; the D gene is possibly TRBD1 (5 bases). CDR1 and CDR2 (germline): GTSNPN, SVGIG (reference sequence). The CDR3 is made up of 15 amino acids. The CDR3 loop is CAWGYRSFGANVLNF. For the CDR3, the DNA is TGTGCCTGGGGGTATAGGAGTTTTGGGGCCAACGTCCTGAATTTC.

To note about this clonotype: This may be a read error, as it is one base from a much larger clone. The chain carries TRBV19 and TRBJ1-4, with a weak D call TRBD1 (6 bases). The CDR3 sequence is 15 residues long. The germline gives CDR1 LNHDA, CDR2 SQIVND (reference sequence). The CDR3 region is CASSSHRAPGEKLCF. CDR3 bases: TGTGCCAGTAGTAGCCACAGGGCCCCGGGTGAAAAACTGTGTTTT.

This clonotype is labeled as medium-sized. The rearrangement links TRBV19 to TRBJ1-5; D not resolved. Between the trimmed V and J ends, which lost 1 base and 5 bases, there was a span of 6 bases. Germline V gene sequence: CDR1 LNHDA, CDR2 SQIVND (reference sequence). The CDR3 is 13 residues long. Here the CDR3 reads CASSIGTYQPQHF. The CDR3, as DNA: TGTGCCAGTAGTATAGGGACTTATCAGCCCCAGCATTTT.

V usage is TRBV19 and J usage is TRBJ2-3; 11 bases are a match to TRBD2. Trimming at V came to 3 bases and at J to 4 bases, leaving 3 bases not matched to a gene. From germline, CDR1 is LNHDA and CDR2 SQIVND (reference sequence). This CDR3 has 15 residues. The CDR3 loop reads CASSMTSGIADTQYF. The CDR3 DNA is TGTGCCAGTAGTATGACTAGCGGGATAGCAGATACGCAGTATTTT.